This entry lists 6 T cell receptor beta chains sequenced from one sample in a study of regulatory T cells in long-lasting Graves disease listed by TCRdb under 2021. Libraries were built with multiplex PCR. Sequenced using an Illumina HiSeq 4000. iRepertoire HTBI primers and Arm-PCR amplification of CDR3 regions were used to construct TCR beta libraries. In TCRdb, the public reads were trimmed at Q25 with fastp and aligned with MiXCR, with productive beta chains retained. Every distinct CDR3 protein forms one entry, paired with its most common genes and DNA. The sample table holds hundreds of thousands of distinct CDR3 sequences, of which about 16% were seen once. The ten largest clones add up to 20% to 25% of the sample. Explained via the paper, the time point label denotes: newly diagnosed GD, antithyroid drugs for less than 3 months. For both TCR sequencing and RNA sequencing, RNA was extracted from PBMCs in TRIzol.

These sequences were also reported in another study, on T cells in Graves' hyperthyroidism and ophthalmopathy.

Here the sequenced sample was peripheral blood mononuclear cells (PBMCs), taken at new diagnosis, from a patient treated with antithyroid drugs. These receptors were taken from a woman aged 40-60 years with Graves disease. Donor details come from another sample of the same person, matched by shared clones.

The chain joins TRBV29-1 to TRBJ2-1; D call uncertain. The CDR3 has 11 residues. In germline, CDR1 is SQVTM, CDR2 ANQGSEA. V lost 0 bases and J lost 13, with 10 bases in between. The CDR3 nucleotides read TGCAGCGTTGAAGACAGTATTCTTCAGTTCTTC. Amino acid sequence: CSVEDSILQFF.

Ten or more counts support this clonotype. This rearrangement joins TRBV6-2 or TRBV6-3 to TRBJ1-6, with D possibly matching TRBD1 (6 bases). The germline V and J ends were trimmed by 7 bases and 15 bases, with 19 bases remaining between them. There are 13 residues in the CDR3. Looked up from germline, CDR1 is MNHEY and CDR2 is SVGEGT. The CDR3 DNA reads as TGTGCCAGCACTACCAATGACAGGACGGTCCTCCACTTT. Encoded protein: CASTTNDRTVLHF.

This clonotype was counted between two and nine times. A read error is possible here, since a much larger clone lies one base away. The J gene is TRBJ2-2, the V gene TRBV25-1; 8 bases align to TRBD2. The CDR3 runs 14 residues. V lost 4 bases and J lost 3; bases outside the gene matches: 1. CDR1 is MGHDK and CDR2 is SYGVNS in the germline V gene. The CDR3 loop is CASSGAGDTGELFF. The CDR3 bases are TGTGCCAGCAGTGGAGCGGGGGACACCGGGGAGCTGTTTTTT. Looking up the rest from reference TRBV25-1 and TRBJ2-2 gives the full variable domain: EADIYQTPRYLVIGTGKKITLECSQTMGHDKMYWYQQDPGMELHLIHYSYGVNSTEKGDLSSESTVSRIRTEHFPLTLESARPSHTSQYLCASSGAGDTGELFFGEGSRLTVL.

This clonotype came up a few times. The chain is built from TRBV7-9 and TRBJ2-7, with D perhaps matching TRBD2 (5 bases). Trimming left V 2 bases short and J 7 bases short, with 18 bases between. This CDR3 contains 15 residues. Germline assignment: CDR1 SEHNR and CDR2 FQNEAQ (reference sequence). The CDR3 loop reads CASSLSLGRWTEQYF. The DNA of the CDR3 is TGTGCCAGCAGCTTATCCCTCGGGCGCTGGACTGAGCAGTACTTC.

In this sample, this clonotype turned up many times. This chain links TRBV7-2 with TRBJ2-3; 9 bases fit TRBD1. Germline values: CDR1 SGHTA, CDR2 FQGNSA. The CDR3 is 15 amino acids. J gave up 6 bases and V 1 base, and 5 bases lay outside the gene matches. CDR3 region: CASSLVGQGRDTQYF. Written as DNA, the CDR3 is TGTGCCAGCAGCTTAGTGGGACAGGGCAGGGATACGCAGTATTTT.

This clonotype was detected ten times or more. The genes are TRBV7-8 and TRBJ2-5; 10 positions match TRBD2. The CDR3 has 14 amino acids. J was trimmed by 5 bases and V by 6 bases; bases with no gene match: 6. The germline V gene has CDR1 SGHVS and CDR2 FQNEAQ. The CDR3 sequence: CASRRGTSDETQYF. DNA of the CDR3: TGTGCCAGCAGACGAGGGACTAGCGATGAGACCCAGTACTTC.